This entry is about one T cell receptor (beta chain). Germline V gene lookup returns CDR1 ENHRY and CDR2 SYGVKD. J lost 4 bases, V lost 6 bases, and 3 bases had no gene match. The CDR3 contains 13 residues. This entry comes from a study of blood T cell repertoires in COVID-19. Study-wide background: Sites in the United States, Italy and Spain provided acute and convalescent COVID-19 samples.

The table came from immunoSEQ multiplex PCR; TCRdb's copy has only in-frame clones and leaves some out. The sample has approximately 350,000 clones; more than 70% are singletons. This chain joins TRBV10-3 and TRBJ1-3, with TRBD1 matching over 7 bases. The sequence was obtained from a man aged 40-50 years with acute or convalescent COVID-19. The sequenced sample consisted of peripheral blood. CDR3 DNA: TGTGCCATCAGGGACAGGCAAGGAAACACCATATATTTT. Residues: CAIRDRQGNTIYF.